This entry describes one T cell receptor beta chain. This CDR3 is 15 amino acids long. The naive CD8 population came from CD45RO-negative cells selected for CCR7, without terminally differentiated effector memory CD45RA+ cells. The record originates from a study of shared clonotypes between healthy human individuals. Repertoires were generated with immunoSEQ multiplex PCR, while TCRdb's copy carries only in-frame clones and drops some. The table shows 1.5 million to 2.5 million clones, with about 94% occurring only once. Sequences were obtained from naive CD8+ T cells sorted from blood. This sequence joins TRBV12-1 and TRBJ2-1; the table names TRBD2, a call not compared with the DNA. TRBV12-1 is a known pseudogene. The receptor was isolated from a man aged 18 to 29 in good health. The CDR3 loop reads CASSFGIERCNEQFF. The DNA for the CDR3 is TGTGCCAGCAGCTTCGGCATCGAGCGCTGTAATGAGCAGTTCTTC.